This T cell receptor beta chain derives from a study of response to subunit inactivated influenza vaccine. In its sample, this clonotype was seen a few times. Antigen unknown. Regarding the study as a whole: Authors suggested few new T cells are recruited by each seasonal influenza vaccination.

TCRdb recomputed calls from the RT-PCR reads with MiXCR, one row per CDR3 protein. The sample yields a few hundred thousand distinct CDR3 sequences, roughly 9.7% seen once. The receptor comes from a man aged 45-65 years who received an inactivated influenza vaccine. The sequencing used PBMCs from blood, collected roughly 45 days after vaccination.

The DNA for the CDR3 is TGTGCCAGCAGCACAGGTGGACTCACAGATACGCAGTATTTT. Translated, it gives CASSTGGLTDTQYF. The chain links TRBV9 to TRBJ2-3; either TRBD1 or TRBD2 may supply D (5 bases each). Germline CDR1 and CDR2: SGDLS and YYNGEE. V lost 4 bases, J lost 2 bases, and 11 bases lay in between. The CDR3 is 14 residues long.